This is a list of T cell receptor beta chains from one sample in a study of control samples from healthy donors and cancer patients. Produced via immunoSEQ multiplex PCR; TCRdb's table is partial and in-frame only. The sample shows 100,000 or so clones, 83% of them seen only once. Sequencing was done on a sample of blood. These receptors were obtained from a woman aged 45-59 years in good health. Each CDR3 is given with its conserved first and last residue. The order of the fields is CDR3 length, D gene, clone size, J gene, V gene, CDR3 DNA, CDR3 protein. The D gene is left open where the match is weak. Only part of the rows carry a size: once, few, many, or a class if the clone is expanded.

14 | NA | NA | TRBJ2-3 | TRBV11-2 | TGTGCCAGCAGCCCCGGGACTTTCACAGATACGCAGTATTTT | CASSPGTFTDTQYF
15 | NA | NA | TRBJ2-1 | TRBV2 | TGTGCCAGCAGTGCCCGGGACTTCAGGGAAAGTGAGCAGTTCTTC | CASSARDFRESEQFF
15 | NA | NA | TRBJ2-5 | TRBV4-1 | TGCGCCAGCAGCCTAACAGAAGTTCTACAAGAGACCCAGTACTTC | CASSLTEVLQETQYF
15 | TRBD1 | NA | TRBJ2-7 | TRBV6-5 | TGTGCCAGCAGTACCGGGACAGTGAGCTCCTACGAGCAGTACTTC | CASSTGTVSSYEQYF
15 | NA | NA | TRBJ2-2 | TRBV5-5 | TGTGCCAGCAGCTTATTTTCCGGAAACACCGGGGAGCTGTTTTTT | CASSLFSGNTGELFF
14 | NA | NA | TRBJ1-1 | TRBV3-1/TRBV3-2 | TGTGCCAGCAGCCAAGCCCTTAATCGGGGCTTAGCTTTCTTT | CASSQALNRGLAFF
12 | NA | NA | TRBJ2-7 | TRBV5-4 | TGTGCCAGCAGCTATCAGGGGTCCGAGCAGTACTTC | CASSYQGSEQYF
15 | TRBD1 | NA | TRBJ1-5 | TRBV19 | TGTGCCAGTAGTATCCTCGACAGGGCCCGTCAGCCCCAGCATTTT | CASSILDRARQPQHF
15 | NA | NA | TRBJ1-1 | TRBV18 | TGTGCCAGCTCACCACCGTTCAGGGCAGGCACTGAAGCTTTCTTT | CASSPPFRAGTEAFF
20 | TRBD1 | NA | TRBJ1-6 | TRBV5-1 | TGCGCCAGCAGCTTGGATCCACCTTTCGGGACAGGGACCTATAATTCACCCCTCCACTTT | CASSLDPPFGTGTYNSPLHF
16 | NA | few | TRBJ2-2 | TRBV7-3 | TGTGCCAGCAGCTCCAAAATGGCTAGCAGCAGCGGGGAGCTGTTTTTT | CASSSKMASSSGELFF
14 | NA | NA | TRBJ1-1 | TRBV5-6 | TGTGCCAGCAGCTTGATGGGGGACAACACTGAAGCTTTCTTT | CASSLMGDNTEAFF
15 | NA | few | TRBJ2-3 | TRBV5-4 | TGTGCCAGCAGCTTGGACGGGGGGCGCACAGATACGCAGTATTTT | CASSLDGGRTDTQYF
14 | TRBD1 | NA | TRBJ2-7 | TRBV24-1 | TGTGCCACAGAAGAGGGGGCTGGGGGATACGAGCAGTACTTC | CATEEGAGGYEQYF
17 | TRBD2 | NA | TRBJ2-1 | TRBV4-3 | TGCGCCAGCACACCCAGGCTTGGACTAGCGGGGGTCCATGAGCAGCTCTTC | CASTPRLGLAGVHEQLF
15 | TRBD2 | NA | TRBJ2-3 | TRBV19 | TGTGCCAGTAGTATCACGGCGGGGGGCACAGATACGCAGTATTTT | CASSITAGGTDTQYF
13 | NA | NA | TRBJ1-2 | TRBV5-5 | TGTGCCAGCAGCTTCTCAGTAGGGGCTGGCTACACCTTC | CASSFSVGAGYTF
15 | NA | NA | TRBJ1-5 | TRBV28 | TGTGCCAGCAGTAGAGGAGGGGGGGGACATCAGCCCCAGCATTTT | CASSRGGGGHQPQHF
12 | NA | NA | TRBJ1-4 | TRBV5-1 | TGCGCCAGCAGTTCAACTAATGAAAAACTGTTTTTT | CASSSTNEKLFF
14 | NA | NA | TRBJ2-2 | TRBV27 | TGTGCCAGCAGCCGCTTGGGGGGTTTGGAGGAGCTGTTTTTT | CASSRLGGLEELFF
10 | NA | NA | TRBJ2-3 | TRBV30 | TGTGCCCGGGGAACAGATACGCAGTATTTT | CARGTDTQYF
14 | TRBD1 | once | TRBJ1-6 | TRBV5-1 | TGCGCCAGCAGCTCGGGACAGGGAAGTTCACCCCTCCACTTT | CASSSGQGSSPLHF
14 | NA | few | TRBJ1-6 | TRBV27 | TGTGCCAGCCGCGGGACCTATAATAATTCACCCCTCCACTTT | CASRGTYNNSPLHF
15 | NA | NA | TRBJ2-1 | TRBV7-2 | TGTGCCAGCAGCTTGGGGACGGGATTCTACAATGAGCAGTTCTTC | CASSLGTGFYNEQFF
13 | NA | NA | TRBJ2-7 | TRBV11-3 | TGTGCCAGCAGCAACCCCTTGTCGGGGGAGCAGTACTTC | CASSNPLSGEQYF
18 | NA | NA | TRBJ1-3 | TRBV19 | TGTGCCAGTAGTATCCACATCTTAAGGGCCCACTATGGAAACACCATATATTTT | CASSIHILRAHYGNTIYF
13 | TRBD1 | NA | TRBJ1-2 | TRBV19 | TGTGCCAGTAGTCCTGACAGGGTGTTAGGCTACACCTTC | CASSPDRVLGYTF
15 | TRBD1 | NA | TRBJ2-7 | TRBV9 | TGTGCCAGCAGCGGGACAGGGGGTATAACGGACGAGCAGTACTTC | CASSGTGGITDEQYF
15 | TRBD1 | few | TRBJ1-1 | TRBV27 | TGTGCCAGCAGTAGATGGACAGGGGGAAACACTGAAGCTTTCTTT | CASSRWTGGNTEAFF
22 | TRBD2 | NA | TRBJ2-2 | TRBV10-1 | TGCGCCAGCGAATCGGGATTAGGGGGGACTAGCGGGAGATTTGGGAGGACCGGGGAGCTGTTTTTT | CASESGLGGTSGRFGRTGELFF
16 | NA | NA | TRBJ1-3 | TRBV5-4 | TGTGCCAGCAGCCTAACGACAGGAAATACTGGAAACACCATATATTTT | CASSLTTGNTGNTIYF
13 | NA | NA | TRBJ1-1 | TRBV6-6 | TGTGCCAGCAGCGAAGGGCAGAACACTGAAGCTTTCTTT | CASSEGQNTEAFF
18 | TRBD1 | NA | TRBJ2-6 | TRBV9 | TGTGCCAGCAGCGTGCCCAGGACAGGAGGCTCTGGGGCCAACGTCCTGACTTTC | CASSVPRTGGSGANVLTF
17 | TRBD2 | NA | TRBJ2-3 | TRBV7-3 | TGTGCCAGCAGCCGACTCGGGACTAGCGGGGGGGCGGATACGCAGTATTTT | CASSRLGTSGGADTQYF
15 | NA | many | TRBJ1-2 | TRBV4-2 | TGTGCCAGCAGCCAAGATCTAAAGGGAGGGGATGGCTACACCTTC | CASSQDLKGGDGYTF
14 | TRBD1 | NA | TRBJ1-2 | TRBV20-1 | TGCAGTGCTAGTCAGGGACAGGGTTACTATGGCTACACCTTC | CSASQGQGYYGYTF
15 | NA | NA | TRBJ2-3 | TRBV4-2 | TGTGCCAGCAGCCAACAAACAGGGAGCACAGATACGCAGTATTTT | CASSQQTGSTDTQYF
13 | TRBD1 | few | TRBJ1-2 | TRBV12-3/TRBV12-4 | TGTGCCAGCAGCCCGACAGGGTCCCGTGGCTACACCTTC | CASSPTGSRGYTF
17 | NA | NA | TRBJ2-7 | TRBV7-2 | TGTGCCAGCAGCTTAGAGAGTTGGGGGCGCGGATCCCACGAGCAGTACTTC | CASSLESWGRGSHEQYF
13 | NA | NA | TRBJ1-5 | TRBV4-3 | TGCGCCAGCAGCCAAGCTCTAACCAGGCCCCAGCATTTT | CASSQALTRPQHF
16 | NA | NA | TRBJ1-3 | TRBV6-6 | TGTGCCAGCAGTTACAGGGGCAGCGCATCTGGAAACACCATATATTTT | CASSYRGSASGNTIYF
14 | NA | few | TRBJ1-1 | TRBV3-1/TRBV3-2 | TGTGCCAGCACGCCCCGGGAGGGCTGGACTGAAGCTTTCTTT | CASTPREGWTEAFF
14 | NA | few | TRBJ1-5 | TRBV7-2 | TGTGCCAGCAGCTTATTGTATAGCAATCAGCCCCAGCATTTT | CASSLLYSNQPQHF
14 | NA | few | TRBJ1-1 | TRBV11-3 | TGTGCCAGCAGCTTTGAGTTTAGCGACACTGAAGCTTTCTTT | CASSFEFSDTEAFF
15 | NA | NA | TRBJ2-7 | TRBV6-5 | TGTGCCAGCAGTCTCCACGGGGACTTCAATTACGAGCAGTACTTC | CASSLHGDFNYEQYF
14 | NA | NA | TRBJ1-2 | TRBV7-9 | TGTGCCAGCAGCTCTAGCGCGCCCGGGTATGGCTACACCTTC | CASSSSAPGYGYTF
15 | TRBD2 | NA | TRBJ2-3 | TRBV4-1 | TGCGCCAGCAGCCACCAAGCGGGAGTTTCAGATACGCAGTATTTT | CASSHQAGVSDTQYF